A single sample is the source of the 10 T cell receptor beta chains below, sequenced in a study of T cells in Graves' hyperthyroidism and ophthalmopathy. Regions amplified from RNA transcripts were the TCR beta CDR3 regions. The HTBI primer set drove a first-round RT-PCR of the TCR CDR3. TCRdb reprocessed the multiplex PCR reads with MiXCR, giving one entry per CDR3 protein. The data hold about 610,000 distinct CDR3 sequences, with about 15% observed a single time. The material sequenced was blood. These receptors all stem from a woman between 35 and 50 years old with Graves' ophthalmopathy.

This chain joins TRBV13 and TRBJ2-2; 9 bases line up with TRBD1. The CDR3 loop spans 17 amino acids. After removal of 5 bases from V and 0 bases from J, the junction contained 7 bases not matched to a gene. The germline V gene encodes CDR1 PRHDT and CDR2 FYEKMQ (reference sequence). CDR3 protein: CASSPPGTGSNTGELFF. CDR3 DNA: TGTGCCAGCAGCCCCCCCGGGACAGGGTCGAACACCGGGGAGCTGTTTTTT.

This clonotype was seen repeatedly, ten times or more. CDR3 nucleotide sequence: TGTGCCAGCAGCAATAGCGGGAGTGGGGAGCAGTACTTC. Translating gives CASSNSGSGEQYF. The chain recombines TRBV7-2 with TRBJ2-7; 9 nucleotides agree with TRBD2. The CDR3 totals 13 residues. Germline trimming cut 5 bases from V and 7 bases from J; bases unmatched to any gene: 6. In germline, CDR1 is SGHTA, CDR2 FQGNSA.

The chain employs TRBV20-1 and TRBJ2-2; TRBD2 might be the D (5 bases). The germline CDR1 and CDR2 sequences are DFQATT and SNEGSKA (reference sequence). V was clipped by 4 bases and J by 1 base, with 7 bases between them. This CDR3 spans 13 amino acids. The CDR3 region has the DNA TGCAGTGCTAATCGGGAGAACACCGGGGAGCTGTTTTTT. Protein sequence: CSANRENTGELFF.

This clonotype was seen at least ten times. The chain links TRBV28 to TRBJ1-2; D ambiguous. V was pared by 2 bases and J by 4 bases, with 5 bases between. Germline CDR1 MDHEN, CDR2 SYDVKM. The CDR3 sequence is 12 residues long. The CDR3 DNA follows: TGTGCCAGCAGTTTACCAGGCTATGGCTACACCTTC. Amino acids: CASSLPGYGYTF.

This clonotype has more than one count but fewer than ten. The gene calls are TRBV6-5 and TRBJ2-7; weak D call: TRBD2 (6 bases). The CDR3 extends over 15 amino acids. Trimming shortened V by 0 bases and J by 3 bases, and 12 bases separated the two germline ends. The germline gives CDR1 MNHEY, CDR2 SVGAGI. The CDR3 spells CASSYSAGRIYEQYF. The CDR3 DNA is TGTGCCAGCAGTTACTCGGCGGGACGAATCTACGAGCAGTACTTC.

The chain has TRBV30 and TRBJ2-5, with TRBD2 identical over 13 bases. The CDR3 consists of 13 residues. Germline loops: CDR1 GTSNPN, CDR2 SVGIG (reference sequence). With V trimmed by 5 bases and J by 6 bases, 3 bases remained unmatched. CDR3 in amino acids: CAWGTSGTKTQYF. The CDR3, as DNA: TGTGCCTGGGGGACTAGCGGGACAAAGACCCAGTACTTC.

This clonotype has ten or more counts. The chain recombines TRBV29-1 with TRBJ2-4, with 7 bases matching TRBD2. The CDR3 sequence is 13 residues long. In germline, CDR1 is SQVTM, CDR2 ANQGSEA. The V and J ends lost 6 bases and 6 bases, in that order; junction bases with no gene match: 8. Written as DNA, the CDR3 is TGCAGCGTCGCCACGGGGAGGGGAAACATTCAGTACTTC. It is translated as CSVATGRGNIQYF.

This clonotype has a count of ten or more. The chain links TRBV20-1 to TRBJ1-2, with unresolved D. Trimming left V 3 bases short and J 2 bases short, with 7 bases between. The germline V gene encodes CDR1 DFQATT and CDR2 SNEGSKA (reference sequence). The CDR3 totals 12 residues. The CDR3 DNA sequence: TGCAGTGCTAGTGACCCGAACTATGGCTACACCTTC. Its protein is CSASDPNYGYTF.

This clonotype occurred many times. The chain employs TRBV12-3 or TRBV12-4 and TRBJ2-7, with D hard to call. This CDR3 region has 14 residues. Trimming took off 3 bases at V and 0 bases at J, with 9 bases between the two ends. The CDR3 here is CASSFYSDSYEQYF. The CDR3 nucleotides are TGTGCCAGCAGTTTCTACTCGGACTCCTACGAGCAGTACTTC.

The chain recombines TRBV20-1 with TRBJ1-1; 11 bases match TRBD1. V was pared by 6 bases and J by 8 bases, with 8 bases of the junction left unmatched. The CDR3 covers 13 residues. Germline values: CDR1 DFQATT, CDR2 SNEGSKA (reference sequence). Written as DNA, the CDR3 is TGCAGTGCAATCCGGGACAGGGGGGGAGAAGCTTTCTTT. Its protein product is CSAIRDRGGEAFF.